The 25 T cell receptor beta chains below all came from one sample that was sequenced in a study of OX40 agonist ivuxolimab in advanced cancers. The data were produced by immunoSEQ multiplex PCR, yet TCRdb's version contains in-frame clones alone and is incomplete. The table includes tens of thousands of clones, roughly 80% detected once. Specimen: CD4+ or CD8+ T cells sorted from blood, collected in a trial of the OX40 agonist ivuxolimab. The receptors were sampled from an adult with an advanced solid tumor such as melanoma, head and neck, liver or kidney cancer.

In this sample, this clone turned up a few times. This sequence joins TRBV4-2 and TRBJ1-1; weak D call: TRBD1 (5 bases). The germline CDR1 and CDR2 sequences are LGHNA and YNFKEQ. The CDR3 contains 13 residues. The ends were cut back, 0 bases at V and 3 bases at J, with 5 bases in the middle. The CDR3 loop is CASSQEGDTEAFF. The CDR3 DNA is TGTGCCAGCAGCCAAGAAGGGGACACTGAAGCTTTCTTT.

The chain joins TRBV5-5 to TRBJ1-5; weak D call: TRBD1 (5 bases). Trimming cost V 0 bases and J 4 bases, with 11 bases left between them. The germline CDR1 and CDR2 sequences are SGHKS and YYEKEE (reference sequence). The CDR3 consists of 15 residues. The CDR3 protein is CASSLETVSNQPQHF. The CDR3 DNA reads TGTGCCAGCAGCTTGGAGACAGTTTCGAATCAGCCCCAGCATTTT.

This rearrangement joins TRBV11-2 to TRBJ2-5; D remains unclear. The DNA end is more similar to TRBJ2-7, so the J call may be wrong. The CDR3 runs 14 residues. CDR1 is SGHAT and CDR2 is FQNNGV in the germline V gene. In nucleotides, the CDR3 is TGTGCCAGCAGCCCGCCGAGTGGTCCCTACGAGCAGTACTTC. It codes for CASSPPSGPYEQYF.

The rearrangement uses TRBV7-9 and TRBJ2-3, with TRBD1 matching over 7 bases. This CDR3 has 14 residues. With 6 bases clipped from V and 2 bases from J, the junction kept 5 bases outside the gene matches. In germline, CDR1 is SEHNR, CDR2 FQNEAQ (reference sequence). CDR3 nucleotides: TGTGCCAGCAGTGAGACAGGGTACACAGATACGCAGTATTTT. Its translation is CASSETGYTDTQYF.

V is TRBV13 and J is TRBJ2-5; D perhaps matches TRBD2 (6 bases). The CDR3 covers 16 residues. V was trimmed by 2 bases and J by 7 bases, leaving 20 bases between them. Germline assignment: CDR1 PRHDT and CDR2 FYEKMQ (reference sequence). The CDR3 reads CASSLTGSVNMGTQYF. Written as DNA, the CDR3 is TGTGCCAGCAGCTTAACCGGGAGCGTCAATATGGGGACCCAGTACTTC. The whole variable domain, remainder taken from reference TRBV13 and TRBJ2-5, is AAGVIQSPRHLIKEKRETATLKCYPIPRHDTVYWYQQGPGQDPQFLISFYEKMQSDKGSIPDRFSAQQFSDYHSELNMSSLELGDSALYFCASSLTGSVNMGTQYFGPGTRLLVL.

The rearrangement uses TRBV25-1 and TRBJ2-7; D could derive from TRBD1 or TRBD2 (5 bases each). Germline V lookup: CDR1 MGHDK, CDR2 SYGVNS. Trimming took off 1 base at V and 4 bases at J, with 11 bases between the two ends. This CDR3 contains 14 residues. In DNA, the CDR3 is TGTGCCAGCAGTGAATCAGGGACGAATTACGAGCAGTACTTC. Its protein product is CASSESGTNYEQYF.

V is TRBV28 and J is TRBJ2-7; D may be TRBD1 (7 bases). CDR1 is MDHEN and CDR2 is SYDVKM in the germline V gene. With 6 bases removed from V and 1 base from J, the gap between germline ends came to 13 bases. The CDR3 has 14 amino acids. CDR3 residues: CASRWAGGSYEQYF. The CDR3 DNA reads TGTGCCAGCAGGTGGGCAGGGGGGTCCTACGAGCAGTACTTC.

This clone was seen only once. The chain employs TRBV4-1 and TRBJ2-1, with a tentative D call TRBD2 (5 bases). The CDR3 consists of 12 residues. Germline V gives CDR1 MGHRA, CDR2 YSYEKL. The ends were cut back, 3 bases at V and 9 bases at J, with 9 bases in the middle. The CDR3 here is CASSHGGIEQFF. Written as DNA, the CDR3 is TGCGCCAGCAGCCATGGAGGAATTGAGCAGTTCTTC.

The genes are TRBV7-2 and TRBJ1-4, with 9 bases fitting TRBD1. V lost 6 bases and J lost 8; bases outside the gene matches: 7. This CDR3 region has 14 residues. The germline CDR1 and CDR2 sequences are SGHTA and FQGNSA. The chain's CDR3 is CASRLDRGREKLFF. Written as DNA, the CDR3 is TGTGCCAGCAGATTGGACAGGGGAAGGGAAAAACTGTTTTTT.

The J gene is TRBJ1-1, the V gene TRBV7-9, with 7 bases matching TRBD1. The CDR3 contains 13 residues. Trimming took 5 bases from V and 3 from J; bases not matched to a gene: 3. Germline V lookup: CDR1 SEHNR, CDR2 FQNEAQ (reference sequence). For the CDR3, the DNA is TGTGCCAGCAGCGCGCAGGGGGACACTGAAGCTTTCTTT. Translation gives CASSAQGDTEAFF. The variable domain in full, with the rest retrieved from reference TRBV7-9 and TRBJ1-1, is DTGVSQNPRHKITKRGQNVTFRCDPISEHNRLYWYRQTLGQGPEFLTYFQNEAQLEKSRLLSDRFSAERPKGSFSTLEIQRTEQGDSAMYLCASSAQGDTEAFFGQGTRLTVV.

This clone turned up a few times. This chain uses TRBV5-5 with TRBJ1-5, with 7 bases identical to TRBD1. This CDR3 spans 14 amino acids. In germline, CDR1 is SGHKS, CDR2 YYEKEE (reference sequence). Trimming took 2 bases from V and 6 from J; bases not matched to a gene: 5. The CDR3 sequence is CASSFTGDGQPQHF. The CDR3 bases are TGTGCCAGCAGCTTTACAGGGGATGGTCAGCCCCAGCATTTT.

J is TRBJ2-7 and V is TRBV2; D gene unclear. Germline CDR1 reads SNHLY; CDR2 reads FYNNEI. The CDR3 contains 12 residues. V was pared by 7 bases and J by 1 base, with 8 bases between. Here the CDR3 reads CASKQVSYEQYF. CDR3 bases: TGTGCCAGCAAGCAGGTATCCTACGAGCAGTACTTC. Using reference TRBV2 and TRBJ2-7 for the parts outside the CDR3, the full variable domain is EPEVTQTPSHQVTQMGQEVILRCVPISNHLYFYWYRQILGQKVEFLVSFYNNEISEKSEIFDDQFSVERPDGSNFTLKIRSTKLEDSAMYFCASKQVSYEQYFGPGTRLTVT.

The chain combines TRBV18 with TRBJ1-5; D ambiguous. V lost 3 bases, J lost 3 bases, and 9 bases lay in between. CDR3 length: 14 residues. The germline gives CDR1 KGHSH, CDR2 LQKENI. The DNA of the CDR3 is TGTGCCAGCTCACCCAGCGGGGACAATCAGCCCCAGCATTTT. Protein product: CASSPSGDNQPQHF.

The V and J genes are TRBV30 and TRBJ2-1; D is perhaps TRBD2 (6 bases). V shed 5 bases and J shed 9 bases, with 20 bases lying between them. CDR1 GTSNPN and CDR2 SVGIG come from the germline V gene (reference sequence). The CDR3 contains 14 residues. The CDR3: CAWHSGGERSEQFF. The CDR3 DNA follows: TGTGCCTGGCATTCGGGCGGGGAGAGGAGTGAGCAGTTCTTC.

CDR3 amino acids: CASSYTGQGAGTEAFF. CDR3 DNA sequence: TGTGCCAGCAGTTACACTGGACAGGGGGCCGGCACTGAAGCTTTCTTT. This chain uses TRBV6-5 with TRBJ1-1; 11 bases are a match to TRBD1. V was clipped by 2 bases and J by 4 bases; unmatched bases: 6. Germline loops: CDR1 MNHEY, CDR2 SVGAGI. The CDR3 runs to 16 residues.

The chain uses TRBV30 and TRBJ1-4, with TRBD1 matching 7 bases. Germline lookup yields CDR1 GTSNPN and CDR2 SVGIG (reference sequence). V was pared by 4 bases and J by 7 bases, with 9 bases of the junction left unmatched. The CDR3 runs 14 residues. This chain's CDR3 is CAWTGGGSGEKLFF. The CDR3 DNA reads TGTGCCTGGACAGGGGGGGGCTCGGGTGAAAAACTGTTTTTT.

The chain joins TRBV7-2 to TRBJ2-3; a weak D match, TRBD2 (5 bases). Germline CDR1 and CDR2: SGHTA and FQGNSA. V shed 4 bases and J shed 3 bases, with 14 bases lying between them. This CDR3 has 15 residues. CDR3 sequence reads: CASSYTLTGTDTQYF. CDR3 in DNA: TGTGCCAGCAGCTATACACTCACGGGGACAGATACGCAGTATTTT. Using reference TRBV7-2 and TRBJ2-3 for the parts outside the CDR3, the full variable domain is GAGVSQSPSNKVTEKGKDVELRCDPISGHTALYWYRQSLGQGLEFLIYFQGNSAPDKSGLPSDRFSAERTGGSVSTLTIQRTQQEDSAVYLCASSYTLTGTDTQYFGPGTRLTVL.

The table lists this clone with a count of one. This sequence joins TRBV6-1 and TRBJ2-7; TRBD1 matches 10 bases. Trimming took 7 bases from V and 2 from J; bases not matched to a gene: 8. Germline CDR1 and CDR2: MNHNS and SASEGT. There are 15 residues in the CDR3. The DNA for the CDR3 is TGTGCCAGCACCCCTCGGACAGGGGGGACCTACGAGCAGTACTTC. Protein product: CASTPRTGGTYEQYF.

This chain joins TRBV29-1 and TRBJ2-7, with 8 bases matching TRBD2. V gave up 4 bases and J gave up 6 bases; unmatched junction bases: 14. The germline V gene has CDR1 SQVTM and CDR2 ANQGSEA. This CDR3 has 15 amino acids. The CDR3 DNA follows: TGCAGCGTTGCCCCAATCGGGGGGGCCATATCCGAGCAGTACTTC. Protein: CSVAPIGGAISEQYF.

The genes are TRBV4-3 and TRBJ1-6, with D possibly being TRBD1 (6 bases). V was trimmed by 0 bases and J by 10 bases, leaving 19 bases between them. Looked up from germline, CDR1 is LGHNA and CDR2 is YSLEER. The CDR3 is 17 residues long. As DNA, the CDR3 is TGCGCCAGCAGCCAAGATACGGGGAGGGGGGATCGCTCACCCCTCCACTTT. The encoded protein is CASSQDTGRGDRSPLHF.

This chain connects TRBV11-3 to TRBJ2-2; D is tentatively TRBD1 or TRBD2 (5 bases each). The germline V gene has CDR1 SGHNT and CDR2 YENEEA. V was pared by 5 bases and J by 4 bases, with 14 bases between. This CDR3 contains 15 residues. CDR3 loop: CASSANGGPTGELFF. In DNA form, the CDR3 reads TGTGCCAGCAGCGCAAATGGGGGTCCCACCGGGGAGCTGTTTTTT.

V is TRBV20-1 and J is TRBJ2-5, with 7 bases identical to TRBD2. The V gene's germline CDR1 is DFQATT and CDR2 SNEGSKA (reference sequence). CDR3 length: 11 residues. J gave up 4 bases and V 5 bases, and 1 base lay outside the gene matches. The CDR3 loop is CSALAGETQYF. The CDR3 DNA reads TGCAGTGCTTTAGCGGGAGAGACCCAGTACTTC.

The genes are TRBV7-3 and TRBJ1-1; 8 positions match TRBD1. Per germline, CDR1 SGHTA and CDR2 FQGTGA. CDR3 size: 13 residues. V was pared by 4 bases and J by 3 bases, with 1 base of the junction left unmatched. The CDR3 is CASSSDRDTEAFF. DNA for the CDR3: TGTGCCAGCAGCTCGGACAGGGACACTGAAGCTTTCTTT.

The rearrangement uses TRBV28 and TRBJ2-7; 9 bases align to TRBD2. V shed 1 base, J shed 0 bases, and the junction held 13 bases outside the gene matches. This CDR3 has 19 residues. In germline, CDR1 is MDHEN, CDR2 SYDVKM. CDR3 protein: CASSLFLSRRGGSSYEQYF. DNA of the CDR3: TGTGCCAGCAGTTTATTTTTGAGTAGGCGGGGGGGTAGCTCCTACGAGCAGTACTTC. Together with reference TRBV28 and TRBJ2-7, the CDR3 gives the full variable domain: DVKVTQSSRYLVKRTGEKVFLECVQDMDHENMFWYRQDPGLGLRLIYFSYDVKMKEKGDIPEGYSVSREKKERFSLILESASTNQTSMYLCASSLFLSRRGGSSYEQYFGPGTRLTVT.

This chain connects TRBV11-2 to TRBJ1-4; 9 bases map to TRBD1. Trimming removed 6 bases from V and 8 bases from J; junction bases left unmatched: 7. The CDR3 covers 14 residues. CDR1 and CDR2 (germline): SGHAT, FQNNGV. The CDR3 DNA sequence: TGTGCCAGCAGTCCCAGGACAGGGGTAGAAAAACTGTTTTTT. This encodes CASSPRTGVEKLFF.